This T cell receptor beta chain came from a study of early T cells in non-severe SARS-CoV-2 infection listed by TCRdb under 2021. For the study in its entirety: Because TCR sequencing was done on bulk RNA from unsorted whole blood, the alpha and beta chains could not be paired.

Broader findings and caveats from the paper: VDJdb matching was skewed toward anti-spike CD8 responses and likely underestimated virus-specific expansions by missing private and CD4 specificities.

This clonotype was observed at least ten times. It lacks a known antigen. Per-base qualities were not stored, and no clone one base away is much larger. Library preparation used 5' RACE. The run used a NextSeq 500. Unique molecular identifiers were attached to individual cDNA molecules in the TCR library protocol so that sequencing error and PCR bias could be corrected. Both TCR alpha and beta chains were sequenced, and tight co-correlation was observed between alpha and beta sequence abundances in each sample. Turning to the authors' computational methods: Decombinator V4 was used to annotate TCR sequences for V gene, J gene and CDR3. TCRs were defined as expanded if a significant change between any two time points was detected under a Poisson model with p below 0.0001. TCR abundances were normalised to the total number of TCRs sequenced in each sample and reported as counts per million. TRAV1-2 paired with TRAJ12, TRAJ20 or TRAJ33 defined MAIT TCRs, while TRAV10 paired with TRAJ18 defined iNKT TCRs. VDJdb, accessed 1 November 2021, was searched for CMV, EBV and SARS-CoV-2 annotated TCRs, with TCRs annotated for multiple antigens excluded. TCRdb passed the public sequencing reads through fastp at Q25 and MiXCR, retaining productive beta sequences. Rows are combined by CDR3 protein, so each entry shows the most common genes and DNA. These V and J calls originate from TCRdb's pipeline instead of the authors' own analysis. Recorded for this sample are about 64,000 distinct CDR3 sequences; about an eighth of them occurred a single time. More than 3.5% of the sample goes to the ten largest clones.

V is reduced by 2 bases and J by 6 bases, leaving a spacing of 16 bases between them. Inclusive of the bounding cysteine and phenylalanine, the CDR3 is 15 residues long. The CDR3 DNA has 45 bases and is translated from base 1. Sequences SGHTA (CDR1) and FQGNSA (CDR2) are obtained from the germline V gene. This was a case-control study nested in a cohort of healthcare workers in London, UK, who had nasopharyngeal swab PCR tests and blood samples taken every week. Healthcare workers were recruited during the week of the UK lockdown, between 23 and 31 March 2020, and followed weekly for up to roughly 15 weeks.

The origin of this receptor is an adult who was a healthcare worker with PCR-confirmed SARS-CoV-2 infection or an uninfected control (not recorded which). The rearrangement joined TRBV7-2 to TRBJ1-2; matching of 5 bases hints at TRBD1 as the D gene. Sequencing was done on a sample of whole blood. The CDR3 region has the sequence CASSLFGTGRDGYTF. DNA sequence: TGTGCCAGCAGCTTATTTGGGACCGGCAGGGATGGCTACACCTTC.